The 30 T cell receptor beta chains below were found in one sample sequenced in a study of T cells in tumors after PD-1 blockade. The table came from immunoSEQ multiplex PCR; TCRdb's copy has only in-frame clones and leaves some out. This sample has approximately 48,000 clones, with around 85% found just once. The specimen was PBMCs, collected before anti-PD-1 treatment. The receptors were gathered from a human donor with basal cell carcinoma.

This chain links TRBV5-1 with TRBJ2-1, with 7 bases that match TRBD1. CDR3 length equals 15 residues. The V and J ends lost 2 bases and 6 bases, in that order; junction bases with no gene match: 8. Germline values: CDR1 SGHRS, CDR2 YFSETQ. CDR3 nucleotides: TGCGCCAGCAGCTTCGGGGACAGAGATATCAATGAGCAGTTCTTC. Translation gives CASSFGDRDINEQFF. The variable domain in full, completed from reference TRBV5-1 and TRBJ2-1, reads KAGVTQTPRYLIKTRGQQVTLSCSPISGHRSVSWYQQTPGQGLQFLFEYFSETQRNKGNFPGRFSGRQFSNSRSEMNVSTLELGDSALYLCASSFGDRDINEQFFGPGTRLTVL.

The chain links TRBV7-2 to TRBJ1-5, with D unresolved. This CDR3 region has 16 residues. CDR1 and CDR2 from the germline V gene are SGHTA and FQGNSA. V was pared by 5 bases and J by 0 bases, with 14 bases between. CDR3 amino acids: CASSADRYYSNQPQHF. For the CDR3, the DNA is TGTGCCAGCAGCGCCGACCGGTATTATAGCAATCAGCCCCAGCATTTT.

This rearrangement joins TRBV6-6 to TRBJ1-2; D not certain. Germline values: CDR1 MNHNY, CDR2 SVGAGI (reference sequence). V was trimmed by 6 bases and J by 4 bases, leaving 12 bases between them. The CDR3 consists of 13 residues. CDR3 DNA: TGTGCCAGCAGCTCCGGGCCCACCTATGGCTACACCTTC. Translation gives CASSSGPTYGYTF.

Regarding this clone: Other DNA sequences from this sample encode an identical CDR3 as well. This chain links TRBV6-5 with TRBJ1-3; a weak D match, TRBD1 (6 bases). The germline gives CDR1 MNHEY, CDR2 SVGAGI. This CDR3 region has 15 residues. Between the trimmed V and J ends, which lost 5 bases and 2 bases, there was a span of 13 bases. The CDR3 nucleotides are TGTGCCAGCAGTCTCGGGGGGGCCGCTGGAAACACCATATATTTT. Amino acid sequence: CASSLGGAAGNTIYF.

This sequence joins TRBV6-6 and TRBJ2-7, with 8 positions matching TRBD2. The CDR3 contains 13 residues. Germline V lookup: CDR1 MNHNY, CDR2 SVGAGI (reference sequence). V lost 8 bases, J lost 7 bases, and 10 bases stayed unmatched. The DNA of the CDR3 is TGTGCCAGCTTGGCGGGGGGCCTTAGGGAGCAGTACTTC. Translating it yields CASLAGGLREQYF.

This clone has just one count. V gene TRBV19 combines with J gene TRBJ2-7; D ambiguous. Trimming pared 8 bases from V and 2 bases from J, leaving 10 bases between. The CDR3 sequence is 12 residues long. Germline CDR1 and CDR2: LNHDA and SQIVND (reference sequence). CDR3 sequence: CASSLVPYEQYF. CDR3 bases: TGTGCCAGTTCGTTGGTACCCTACGAGCAGTACTTC.

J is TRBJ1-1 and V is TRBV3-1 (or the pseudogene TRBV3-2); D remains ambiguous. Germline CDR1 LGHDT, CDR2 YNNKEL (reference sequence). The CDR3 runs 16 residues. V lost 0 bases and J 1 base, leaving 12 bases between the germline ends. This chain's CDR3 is CASSQDDGRTNTEAFF. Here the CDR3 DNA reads TGTGCCAGCAGCCAAGATGACGGACGGACGAACACTGAAGCTTTCTTT.

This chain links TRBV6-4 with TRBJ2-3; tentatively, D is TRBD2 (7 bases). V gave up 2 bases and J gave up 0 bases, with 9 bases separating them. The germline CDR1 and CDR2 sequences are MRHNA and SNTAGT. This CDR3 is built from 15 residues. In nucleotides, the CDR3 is TGTGCCAGCAGTGACGGGGGGGCCAGCACAGATACGCAGTATTTT. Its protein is CASSDGGASTDTQYF.

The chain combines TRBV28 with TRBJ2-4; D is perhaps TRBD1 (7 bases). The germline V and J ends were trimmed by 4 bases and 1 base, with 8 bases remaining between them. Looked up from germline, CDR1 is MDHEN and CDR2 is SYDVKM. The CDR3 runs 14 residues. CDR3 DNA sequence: TGTGCCAGCAGTTCAGGGGGGGCCAAAAACATTCAGTACTTC. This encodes CASSSGGAKNIQYF. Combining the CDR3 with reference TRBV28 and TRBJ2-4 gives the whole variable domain DVKVTQSSRYLVKRTGEKVFLECVQDMDHENMFWYRQDPGLGLRLIYFSYDVKMKEKGDIPEGYSVSREKKERFSLILESASTNQTSMYLCASSSGGAKNIQYFGAGTRLSVL.

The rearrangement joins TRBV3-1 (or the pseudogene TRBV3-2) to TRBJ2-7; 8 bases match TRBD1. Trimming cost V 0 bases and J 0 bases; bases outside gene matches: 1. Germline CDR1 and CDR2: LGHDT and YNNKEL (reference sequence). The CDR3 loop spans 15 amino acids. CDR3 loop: CASSQEGQASYEQYF. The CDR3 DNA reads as TGTGCCAGCAGCCAAGAGGGACAGGCCTCCTACGAGCAGTACTTC.

CDR3 loop: CASSQIGGYETQYF. The CDR3 DNA is TGCGCCAGCAGCCAAATAGGAGGGTACGAGACCCAGTACTTC. This chain links TRBV4-1 with TRBJ2-5; maybe TRBD2 (6 bases). CDR1 and CDR2 (germline): MGHRA, YSYEKL. This CDR3 has 14 amino acids. V lost 2 bases and J 5 bases, leaving 12 bases between the germline ends.

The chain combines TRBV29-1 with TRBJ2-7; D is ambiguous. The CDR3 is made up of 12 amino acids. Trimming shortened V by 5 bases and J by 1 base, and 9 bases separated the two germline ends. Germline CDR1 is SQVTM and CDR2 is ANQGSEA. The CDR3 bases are TGCAGCGTTCATTCGGGTTCCTACGAGCAGTACTTC. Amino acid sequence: CSVHSGSYEQYF.

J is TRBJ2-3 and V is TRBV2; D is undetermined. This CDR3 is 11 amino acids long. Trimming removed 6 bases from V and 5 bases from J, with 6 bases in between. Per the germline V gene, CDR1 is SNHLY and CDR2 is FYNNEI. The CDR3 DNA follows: TGTGCCAGCAGCCCTCAAGATACGCAGTATTTT. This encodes CASSPQDTQYF.

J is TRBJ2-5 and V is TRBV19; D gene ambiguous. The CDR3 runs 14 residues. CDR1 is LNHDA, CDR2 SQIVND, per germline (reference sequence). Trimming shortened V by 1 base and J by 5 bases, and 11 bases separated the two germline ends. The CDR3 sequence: CASSIVHLGETQYF. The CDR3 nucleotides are TGTGCCAGTAGTATAGTACACTTGGGGGAGACCCAGTACTTC. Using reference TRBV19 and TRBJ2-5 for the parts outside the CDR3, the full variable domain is DGGITQSPKYLFRKEGQNVTLSCEQNLNHDAMYWYRQDPGQGLRLIYYSQIVNDFQKGDIAEGYSVSREKKESFPLTVTSAQKNPTAFYLCASSIVHLGETQYFGPGTRLLVL.

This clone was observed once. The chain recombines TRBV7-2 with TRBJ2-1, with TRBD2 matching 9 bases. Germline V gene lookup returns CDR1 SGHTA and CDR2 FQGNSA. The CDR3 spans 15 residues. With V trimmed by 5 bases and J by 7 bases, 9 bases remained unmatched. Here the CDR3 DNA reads TGTGCCAGCAGCGAAAGCGGGGGGATCAGTAATGAGCAGTTCTTC. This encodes CASSESGGISNEQFF. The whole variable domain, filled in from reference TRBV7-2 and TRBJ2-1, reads GAGVSQSPSNKVTEKGKDVELRCDPISGHTALYWYRQSLGQGLEFLIYFQGNSAPDKSGLPSDRFSAERTGGSVSTLTIQRTQQEDSAVYLCASSESGGISNEQFFGPGTRLTVL.

CDR3 coding DNA: TGTGCCAGCAGCTTCACAGGGGGGGACTATGGCTACACCTTC. It encodes CASSFTGGDYGYTF. V and J are TRBV7-9 and TRBJ1-2; 8 bases fit TRBD1. With V trimmed by 3 bases and J by 3 bases, 3 bases remained unmatched. CDR1 and CDR2 (germline): SEHNR, FQNEAQ (reference sequence). This CDR3 region has 14 residues.

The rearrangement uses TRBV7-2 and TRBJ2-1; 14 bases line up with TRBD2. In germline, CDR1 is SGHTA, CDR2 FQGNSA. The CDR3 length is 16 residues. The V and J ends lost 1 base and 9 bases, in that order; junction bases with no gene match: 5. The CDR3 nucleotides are TGTGCCAGCAGCTTAGTCGGACTAGCGGGGGGAAGTGAGCAGTTCTTC. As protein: CASSLVGLAGGSEQFF.

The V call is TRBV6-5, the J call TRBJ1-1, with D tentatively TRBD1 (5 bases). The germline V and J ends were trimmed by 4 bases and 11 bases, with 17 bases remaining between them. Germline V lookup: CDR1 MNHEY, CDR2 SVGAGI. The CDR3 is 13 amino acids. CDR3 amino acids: CASSSPGPDGAFF. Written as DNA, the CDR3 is TGTGCCAGCAGTTCTCCGGGACCTGATGGGGCTTTCTTT.

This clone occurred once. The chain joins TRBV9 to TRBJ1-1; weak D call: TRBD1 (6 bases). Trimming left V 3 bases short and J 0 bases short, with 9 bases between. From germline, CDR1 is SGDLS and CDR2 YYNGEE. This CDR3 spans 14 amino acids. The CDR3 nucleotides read TGTGCCAGCAGCGCAGGGGCCATGAACACTGAAGCTTTCTTT. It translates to CASSAGAMNTEAFF.

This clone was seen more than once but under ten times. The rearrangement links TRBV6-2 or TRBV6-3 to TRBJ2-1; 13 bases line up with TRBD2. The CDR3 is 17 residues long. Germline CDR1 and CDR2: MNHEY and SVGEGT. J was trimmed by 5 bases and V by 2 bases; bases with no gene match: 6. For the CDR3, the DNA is TGTGCCAGCAGTTACATGGGACTAGCGGGGCTCCACAATGAGCAGTTCTTC. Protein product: CASSYMGLAGLHNEQFF.

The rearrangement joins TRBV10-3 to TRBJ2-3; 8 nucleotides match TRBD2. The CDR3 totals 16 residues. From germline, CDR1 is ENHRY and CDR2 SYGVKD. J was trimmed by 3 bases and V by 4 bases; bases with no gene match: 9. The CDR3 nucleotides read TGTGCCATCAGTGGTGGTAGCGGGGTAGGAACAGATACGCAGTATTTT. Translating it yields CAISGGSGVGTDTQYF.

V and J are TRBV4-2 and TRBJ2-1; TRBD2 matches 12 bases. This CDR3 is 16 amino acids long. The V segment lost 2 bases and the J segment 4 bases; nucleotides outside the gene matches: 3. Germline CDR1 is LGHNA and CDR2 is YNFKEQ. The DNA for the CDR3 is TGTGCCAGCAGCCAACTAGCGGGGGGGCTTTACAATGAGCAGTTCTTC. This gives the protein CASSQLAGGLYNEQFF.

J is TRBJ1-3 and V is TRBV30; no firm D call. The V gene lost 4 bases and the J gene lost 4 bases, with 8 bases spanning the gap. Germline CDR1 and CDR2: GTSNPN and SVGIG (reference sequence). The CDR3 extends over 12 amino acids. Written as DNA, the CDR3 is TGTGCCTGGAAGGGTATAGGAAACACCATATATTTT. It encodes CAWKGIGNTIYF.

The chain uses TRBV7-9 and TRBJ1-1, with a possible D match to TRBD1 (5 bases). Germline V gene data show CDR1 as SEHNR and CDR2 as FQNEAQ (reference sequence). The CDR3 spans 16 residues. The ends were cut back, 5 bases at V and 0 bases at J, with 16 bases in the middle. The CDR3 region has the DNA TGTGCCAGCAGCCCTCCCCGGGGCAGCTTGAACACTGAAGCTTTCTTT. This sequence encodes CASSPPRGSLNTEAFF.

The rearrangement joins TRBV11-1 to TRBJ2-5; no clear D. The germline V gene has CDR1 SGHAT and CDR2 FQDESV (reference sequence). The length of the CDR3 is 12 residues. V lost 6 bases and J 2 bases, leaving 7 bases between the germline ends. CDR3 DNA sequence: TGTGCCAGCAGACACAGTCAAGAGACCCAGTACTTC. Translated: CASRHSQETQYF.

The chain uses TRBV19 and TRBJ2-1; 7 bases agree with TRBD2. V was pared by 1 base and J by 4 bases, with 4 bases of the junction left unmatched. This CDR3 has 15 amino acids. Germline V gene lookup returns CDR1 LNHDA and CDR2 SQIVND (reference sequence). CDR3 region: CASSIGGGTYNEQFF. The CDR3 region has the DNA TGTGCCAGTAGTATAGGGGGGGGGACGTACAATGAGCAGTTCTTC. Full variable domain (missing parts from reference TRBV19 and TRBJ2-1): DGGITQSPKYLFRKEGQNVTLSCEQNLNHDAMYWYRQDPGQGLRLIYYSQIVNDFQKGDIAEGYSVSREKKESFPLTVTSAQKNPTAFYLCASSIGGGTYNEQFFGPGTRLTVL.

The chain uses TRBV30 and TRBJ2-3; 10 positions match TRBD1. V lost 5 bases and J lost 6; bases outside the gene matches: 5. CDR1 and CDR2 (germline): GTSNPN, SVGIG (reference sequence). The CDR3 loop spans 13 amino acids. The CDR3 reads CAWGQGVVDTQYF. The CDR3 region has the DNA TGTGCCTGGGGACAGGGGGTCGTGGATACGCAGTATTTT. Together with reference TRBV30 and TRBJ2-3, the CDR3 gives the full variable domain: SQTIHQWPATLVQPVGSPLSLECTVEGTSNPNLYWYRQAAGRGLQLLFYSVGIGQISSEVPQNLSASRPQDRQFILSSKKLLLSDSGFYLCAWGQGVVDTQYFGPGTRLTVL.

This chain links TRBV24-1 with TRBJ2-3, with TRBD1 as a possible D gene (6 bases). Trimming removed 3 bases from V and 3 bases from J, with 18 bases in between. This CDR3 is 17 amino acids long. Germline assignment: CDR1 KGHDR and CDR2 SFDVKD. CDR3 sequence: CATSDPRRGEETDTQYF. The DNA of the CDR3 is TGTGCCACCAGTGATCCCCGCAGGGGAGAAGAGACAGATACGCAGTATTTT.

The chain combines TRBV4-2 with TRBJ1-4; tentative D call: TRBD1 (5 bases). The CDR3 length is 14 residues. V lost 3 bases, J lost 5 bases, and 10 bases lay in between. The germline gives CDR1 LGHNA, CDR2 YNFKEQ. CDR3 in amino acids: CASSHGAANEKLFF. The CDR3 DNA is TGTGCCAGCAGCCACGGGGCCGCAAATGAAAAACTGTTTTTT.

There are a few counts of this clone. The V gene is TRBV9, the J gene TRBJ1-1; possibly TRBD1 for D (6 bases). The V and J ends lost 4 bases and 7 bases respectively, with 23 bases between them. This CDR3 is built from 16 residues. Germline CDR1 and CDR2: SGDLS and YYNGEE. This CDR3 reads CASSLSEDRSMLEAFF. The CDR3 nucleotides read TGTGCCAGCAGCTTGTCGGAGGACAGATCGATGCTTGAAGCTTTCTTT.